One and the same sample provided the 27 T cell receptor beta chains below, sequenced in a study of T cell repertoires in cytomegalovirus infection (dated by TCRdb to between 2018 and 2021). Interpreted using the paper, the treatment or condition label stands for: in vitro stimulation with specific CMV peptide epitopes to enrich CMV-specific T cells. For these receptors, no antigen is known. The listed sequencing device is Illumina HiSeq 1500. The public reads were run again by TCRdb, first through fastp at Q25 and then through MiXCR, and only productive beta chains were kept. Under each unique CDR3 protein, matching rows form one entry showing the most common genes and DNA. The sample table lists about 920,000 distinct CDR3 sequences, roughly a third of them with a count of one. Of the sample, around 15% falls within the top ten clones. The sequences come from cultured CD8+ T cells from PBMCs, collected from culture after CMV antigen stimulation. All receptors come from a human donor in good health (CMV status not recorded). Some clones in this sample may be carry-over from other donors' samples.

This clonotype showed up just a few times. The gene calls are TRBV7-6 and TRBJ2-1, with D perhaps matching TRBD2 (5 bases). Germline loops: CDR1 SGHVS, CDR2 FNYEAQ. The V gene lost 4 bases and the J gene lost 6 bases, with 13 bases spanning the gap. The CDR3 totals 14 residues. The CDR3 region has the DNA TGTGCCAGCAGCTCCCCGGGGTTCCTCAATGAGCAGTTCTTC. The encoded protein is CASSSPGFLNEQFF.

V is TRBV6-6 and J is TRBJ2-1; 16 bases match TRBD2. After removal of 10 bases from V and 8 bases from J, the junction contained 8 bases not matched to a gene. This CDR3 has 15 amino acids. CDR1 and CDR2 (germline): MNHNY, SVGAGI (reference sequence). CDR3 sequence reads: CAIGTSGGGPDEQFF. CDR3 DNA: TGTGCCATCGGGACTAGCGGGGGGGGGCCCGATGAGCAGTTCTTC.

This chain joins TRBV27 and TRBJ2-7, with unresolved D. There are 11 residues in the CDR3. From germline, CDR1 is MNHEY and CDR2 SMNVEV (reference sequence). Trimming removed 6 bases at V and 3 bases at J, with 6 bases between. CDR3 loop: CASRWGYEQYV. CDR3 sequence (DNA): TGTGCCAGCAGATGGGGCTACGAGCAGTACGTC.

This chain links TRBV24-1 with TRBJ1-6; D perhaps matches TRBD1 (5 bases). V was cut by 3 bases and J by 10 bases, with 12 bases left in between. Per the germline V gene, CDR1 is KGHDR and CDR2 is SFDVKD. CDR3 size: 14 residues. CDR3 DNA sequence: TGTGCCACCAGTGATGTAGGGGTACTATCACCCCTCCACTTT. Protein sequence: CATSDVGVLSPLHF.

In its sample, this clonotype was seen a few times. V gene TRBV7-9 combines with J gene TRBJ1-5, with D tentatively TRBD1 (6 bases). V was cut by 0 bases and J by 2 bases, with 8 bases left in between. This CDR3 region has 15 residues. The V gene's germline CDR1 is SEHNR and CDR2 FQNEAQ (reference sequence). The CDR3 sequence is CASSLARGGNQPQHF. In DNA, the CDR3 is TGTGCCAGCAGCTTAGCCAGGGGTGGCAATCAGCCCCAGCATTTT.

This clonotype was counted a few times. J is TRBJ2-5 and V is TRBV6-5, with a tentative D call TRBD2 (6 bases). The CDR3 has 15 residues. Per the germline V gene, CDR1 is MNHEY and CDR2 is SVGAGI. The ends were cut back, 2 bases at V and 9 bases at J, with 19 bases in the middle. The CDR3 sequence is CASSYRDRAGEAQYF. DNA for the CDR3: TGTGCCAGCAGTTACAGAGACCGAGCGGGTGAGGCCCAGTACTTC.

This clonotype was counted once. The rearrangement joins TRBV6-2 or TRBV6-3 to TRBJ2-4; D perhaps matches TRBD2 (5 bases). This CDR3 contains 17 residues. The V gene lost 5 bases and the J gene lost 0 bases, with 17 bases spanning the gap. Looked up from germline, CDR1 is MNHEY and CDR2 is SVGEGT. In DNA form, the CDR3 reads TGTGCCAGCAGTAGTAATCCCTGGACTCTAGCCAAAAACATTCAGTACTTC. It specifies CASSSNPWTLAKNIQYF.

Written as DNA, the CDR3 is TGTGCCAGCAGCTTAGCCGCGGGGGGGCCGCAAGAGACCCAGTACTTC. Amino acid sequence: CASSLAAGGPQETQYF. The rearrangement joins TRBV13 to TRBJ2-5; TRBD2 matches at 9 bases. The junction had 5 bases not matched to a gene; V was cut back by 1 base and J by 2 bases. The CDR3 is made up of 16 amino acids. Germline V gives CDR1 PRHDT, CDR2 FYEKMQ (reference sequence).

The chain couples TRBV2 to TRBJ1-1, with 10 bases matching TRBD1. In germline, CDR1 is SNHLY, CDR2 FYNNEI. V shed 7 bases and J 11 bases; nucleotides not matched to a gene: 10. The CDR3 length is 13 residues. The CDR3 DNA sequence: TGTGCCAGCACTCAACCGGGACAGGGGCCCGCTTTCTTT. Translating gives CASTQPGQGPAFF.

The rearrangement joins TRBV20-1 to TRBJ2-7, with 9 bases identical to TRBD1. The germline V gene encodes CDR1 DFQATT and CDR2 SNEGSKA (reference sequence). CDR3 length equals 15 residues. V gave up 0 bases and J gave up 4 bases; unmatched junction bases: 7. The CDR3 loop reads CSAREQGAPAYEQYV. CDR3 nucleotide sequence: TGCAGTGCTAGAGAACAGGGGGCCCCTGCATACGAGCAGTACGTC.

The chain uses TRBV19 and TRBJ2-3; 9 nucleotides agree with TRBD2. The V gene's germline CDR1 is LNHDA and CDR2 SQIVND (reference sequence). The V gene end was trimmed by 1 base and the J gene end by 6 bases; junction bases not matched to a gene: 11. CDR3 length equals 17 residues. Here the CDR3 reads CASSIGFGAGGDDTQYF. The CDR3 bases are TGTGCCAGTAGTATAGGGTTTGGAGCGGGGGGTGACGATACGCAGTATTTT. Together with reference TRBV19 and TRBJ2-3, the CDR3 gives the full variable domain: DGGITQSPKYLFRKEGQNVTLSCEQNLNHDAMYWYRQDPGQGLRLIYYSQIVNDFQKGDIAEGYSVSREKKESFPLTVTSAQKNPTAFYLCASSIGFGAGGDDTQYFGPGTRLTVL.

The rearrangement links TRBV6-2 or TRBV6-3 to TRBJ2-7; tentative D call: TRBD1 (6 bases). This CDR3 region has 14 residues. Germline V gives CDR1 MNHEY, CDR2 SVGEGT. V was cut by 8 bases and J by 3 bases, with 17 bases left in between. CDR3 loop: CASGPGDTDYEQYV. The CDR3 nucleotides are TGTGCCAGCGGACCCGGGGACACCGACTACGAGCAGTACGTC.

This clonotype appeared many times. J is TRBJ2-5 and V is TRBV7-9; D may be TRBD2 (5 bases). Germline V lookup: CDR1 SEHNR, CDR2 FQNEAQ (reference sequence). The V gene lost 1 base and the J gene lost 3 bases, with 15 bases spanning the gap. The CDR3 is 16 residues long. DNA of the CDR3: TGTGCCAGCAGCTTAGATTTCTGGAGGCGGGAAGAGACCCAGTACTTC. It encodes CASSLDFWRREETQYF.

A few counts support this clonotype. The CDR3 nucleotides are TGTGCCACCAGTGACCCTTCGGATGAGCAGTTCTTC. It encodes CATSDPSDEQFF. The chain employs TRBV24-1 and TRBJ2-1; D call uncertain. This CDR3 region has 12 residues. The germline V gene encodes CDR1 KGHDR and CDR2 SFDVKD. V lost 4 bases and J 8 bases, leaving 8 bases between the germline ends.

This clonotype has a single count. Just one base apart from a much larger clone, this may be a read error. The V gene is TRBV7-6, the J gene TRBJ2-3; no firm D call. Trimming cost V 1 base and J 5 bases, with 13 bases left between them. This CDR3 comprises 15 residues. Germline CDR1 SGHVS, CDR2 FNYEAQ. This CDR3 is CASSLVVGLGDTQYF. The CDR3 coding sequence is TGTGCCAGCAGCTTAGTTGTCGGGCTGGGAGATACGCAGTATTTT.

The CDR3 region is CASSYSPGGDLALHF. DNA for the CDR3: TGTGCCAGCAGTTACTCACCCGGTGGGGATTTGGCCCTCCACTTT. The chain joins TRBV6-6 to TRBJ1-6; no clear D gene. The V and J ends lost 0 bases and 14 bases respectively, with 17 bases between them. Germline V gene sequence: CDR1 MNHNY, CDR2 SVGAGI (reference sequence). The CDR3 runs to 15 residues.

The chain combines TRBV6-1 with TRBJ1-6; TRBD1 might be the D (6 bases). The germline V gene has CDR1 MNHNS and CDR2 SASEGT. Trimming shortened V by 6 bases and J by 0 bases, and 9 bases separated the two germline ends. This CDR3 is 15 amino acids long. CDR3 amino acids: CASRLDSSYNSPLHF. CDR3 coding DNA: TGTGCCAGCAGATTGGACAGCTCCTATAATTCACCCCTCCACTTT.

The chain combines TRBV15 with TRBJ2-3; D not resolved. The CDR3 loop spans 16 amino acids. CDR1 is LNHNV and CDR2 is YYDKDF in the germline V gene (reference sequence). V was trimmed by 0 bases and J by 2 bases, leaving 12 bases between them. DNA of the CDR3: TGTGCCACCAGCAGAGATCTTAGGCTTGCCACAGATACGCAGTATTTT. Translated, it gives CATSRDLRLATDTQYF.

The gene calls are TRBV7-9 and TRBJ2-3, with D hard to call. Germline loops: CDR1 SEHNR, CDR2 FQNEAQ (reference sequence). V was shortened by 2 bases and J by 6 bases, with 9 bases between the two germline ends. The CDR3 covers 13 residues. The CDR3 sequence is CASSLPYPDTQYF. The CDR3 DNA sequence: TGTGCCAGCAGCTTACCTTATCCGGATACGCAGTATTTT. The full variable domain, completed using reference TRBV7-9 and TRBJ2-3, is DTGVSQNPRHKITKRGQNVTFRCDPISEHNRLYWYRQTLGQGPEFLTYFQNEAQLEKSRLLSDRFSAERPKGSFSTLEIQRTEQGDSAMYLCASSLPYPDTQYFGPGTRLTVL.

The V gene is TRBV6-1, the J gene TRBJ2-7; D call uncertain. Germline CDR1 MNHNS, CDR2 SASEGT. The CDR3 spans 15 residues. V was pared by 2 bases and J by 1 base, with 12 bases between. This chain's CDR3 is CASSESSSPSYEQYV. CDR3 nucleotide sequence: TGTGCCAGCAGTGAATCGTCCTCCCCATCCTACGAGCAGTACGTC.

In this sample, this clonotype turned up many times. This chain joins TRBV27 and TRBJ2-1, with D uncertain. Trimming removed 5 bases from V and 7 bases from J, with 12 bases in between. Looked up from germline, CDR1 is MNHEY and CDR2 is SMNVEV (reference sequence). The CDR3 totals 13 residues. The CDR3 reads CASSLSGENEQFF. In DNA form, the CDR3 reads TGTGCCAGCAGTCTGAGTGGGGAAAATGAGCAGTTCTTC.

This clonotype was picked up a small number of times. The chain joins TRBV25-1 to TRBJ1-2; 8 positions agree with TRBD1. The length of the CDR3 is 14 residues. V shed 2 bases, J shed 6 bases, and the junction held 5 bases outside the gene matches. Per germline, CDR1 MGHDK and CDR2 SYGVNS. CDR3 sequence: CASSEPTGADGYTF. In DNA, the CDR3 is TGTGCCAGCAGTGAACCGACAGGGGCGGATGGCTACACCTTC.

This clonotype was observed many times. V usage is TRBV5-8 and J usage is TRBJ1-1; no reliable D call. Between the trimmed V and J ends, which lost 0 bases and 4 bases, there was a span of 7 bases. The CDR3 contains 13 residues. CDR1 SGHTS and CDR2 YDEGEE come from the germline V gene. CDR3 amino acids: CASSLAAGTEAFF. DNA of the CDR3: TGTGCCAGCAGCTTGGCCGCCGGCACTGAAGCTTTCTTT.

The rearrangement uses TRBV19 and TRBJ1-1; TRBD1 might be the D (5 bases). Trimming removed 11 bases at V and 4 bases at J, with 20 bases between. Per germline, CDR1 LNHDA and CDR2 SQIVND (reference sequence). The CDR3 spans 14 residues. The CDR3 DNA reads TGTGCCTCTCACTTGGGCAGGGCTGGCACTGAAGCTTTCTTT. Translated: CASHLGRAGTEAFF.

This clonotype was recorded many times. The chain couples TRBV25-1 to TRBJ2-2, with a possible D match to TRBD2 (7 bases). CDR1 and CDR2 from the germline V gene are MGHDK and SYGVNS. Trimming left V 4 bases short and J 5 bases short, with 14 bases between. The CDR3 runs 15 residues. The CDR3: CASSGGGAGTGELFF. CDR3 DNA sequence: TGTGCCAGCAGTGGTGGGGGGGCCGGAACCGGGGAGCTGTTTTTT. The whole variable domain, remainder taken from reference TRBV25-1 and TRBJ2-2, is EADIYQTPRYLVIGTGKKITLECSQTMGHDKMYWYQQDPGMELHLIHYSYGVNSTEKGDLSSESTVSRIRTEHFPLTLESARPSHTSQYLCASSGGGAGTGELFFGEGSRLTVL.

This clonotype appeared many times. The CDR3 DNA reads as TGTGCCAGCACGTTTGTACCAGGGGACGACTATGGCTACACCTTC. Amino acid sequence: CASTFVPGDDYGYTF. The V call is TRBV12-3 or TRBV12-4, the J call TRBJ1-2; possibly TRBD1 for D (6 bases). The CDR3 sequence is 15 residues long. Trimming stripped 7 bases from V and 3 bases from J, with 18 bases between.

The J gene is TRBJ2-7, the V gene TRBV5-1; D unresolved. CDR1 SGHRS and CDR2 YFSETQ come from the germline V gene. V lost 3 bases and J lost 3, with 10 bases in between. CDR3 length equals 13 residues. CDR3 protein: CASSWADDYEQYF. The CDR3 coding sequence is TGCGCCAGCAGCTGGGCGGATGACTACGAGCAGTACTTC.